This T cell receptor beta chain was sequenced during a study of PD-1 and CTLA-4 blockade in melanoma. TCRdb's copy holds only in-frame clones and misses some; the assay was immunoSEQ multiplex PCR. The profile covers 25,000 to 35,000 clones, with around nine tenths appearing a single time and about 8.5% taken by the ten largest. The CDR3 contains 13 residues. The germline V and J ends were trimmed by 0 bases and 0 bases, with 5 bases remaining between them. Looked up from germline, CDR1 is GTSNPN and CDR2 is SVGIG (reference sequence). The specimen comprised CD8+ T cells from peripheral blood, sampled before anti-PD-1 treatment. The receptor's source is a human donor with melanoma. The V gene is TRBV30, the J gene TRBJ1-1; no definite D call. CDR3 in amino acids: CAWSVEMNTEAFF. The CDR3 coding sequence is TGTGCCTGGAGTGTAGAGATGAACACTGAAGCTTTCTTT.